Following are 9 T cell receptor beta chains from one sample sequenced in a study of T cell responses to AZD1222 COVID-19 vaccine. Libraries were prepared by immunoSEQ multiplex PCR; TCRdb keeps only in-frame clonotypes and omits some of them. The data contain about 120,000 clones, approximately 85% of them singletons. Source: peripheral blood, taken on day 0 of AZD1222 vaccination. The receptors stem from an adult in good health.

This chain connects TRBV27 to TRBJ1-6, with TRBD1 matching 7 bases. Germline V gene lookup returns CDR1 MNHEY and CDR2 SMNVEV (reference sequence). The CDR3 totals 16 residues. V was clipped by 0 bases and J by 6 bases; unmatched bases: 5. The CDR3 DNA reads as TGTGCCAGCAGTTTATCAACCGGGACAGTTAATTCACCCCTCCACTTT. Its translation: CASSLSTGTVNSPLHF.

The gene calls are TRBV2 and TRBJ2-2, with D hard to call. Germline assignment: CDR1 SNHLY and CDR2 FYNNEI. The V end lost 2 bases, the J end lost 0 bases, and 10 bases lay between the germline ends. The CDR3 has 16 residues. DNA for the CDR3: TGTGCCAGCAGTGAATTGGCCGCAGCGAACACCGGGGAGCTGTTTTTT. Its protein product is CASSELAAANTGELFF.

The J gene is TRBJ1-2, the V gene TRBV5-1; 8 nucleotides line up with TRBD1. Germline-derived CDR1 and CDR2 are SGHRS and YFSETQ. CDR3 size: 18 residues. The ends lost 0 bases at V and 7 bases at J; junction bases unmatched: 17. CDR3 bases: TGCGCCAGCAGCTTGGAAGTAAGATATGGACAGGGTACCGGTGGCTACACCTTC. This codes for CASSLEVRYGQGTGGYTF.

The genes are TRBV3-1 (or the pseudogene TRBV3-2) and TRBJ1-2, with no clear D. CDR1 and CDR2 from the germline V gene are LGHDT and YNNKEL (reference sequence). This CDR3 is 14 amino acids long. Deletions cut 4 bases from V and 4 bases from J, with 13 bases between. CDR3 sequence reads: CASSLALDGYGYTF. Written as DNA, the CDR3 is TGTGCCAGCAGCCTAGCACTGGACGGCTATGGCTACACCTTC.

This clone was counted between two and nine times. The J gene is TRBJ2-7, the V gene TRBV19; D is ambiguous. The V and J ends lost 4 bases and 5 bases respectively, with 9 bases between them. The CDR3 extends over 12 amino acids. Germline V gene sequence: CDR1 LNHDA, CDR2 SQIVND (reference sequence). The CDR3 DNA sequence: TGTGCCAGTAGTACCTCCGGCAACGAGCAGTACTTC. Encoded protein: CASSTSGNEQYF.

This clone came up once. The chain links TRBV25-1 to TRBJ2-7; 7 bases match TRBD2. In germline, CDR1 is MGHDK, CDR2 SYGVNS. The CDR3 is made up of 16 amino acids. V shed 3 bases and J 3 bases; nucleotides not matched to a gene: 11. The CDR3 protein is CASSDPGRGGFYEQYF. CDR3 in DNA: TGTGCCAGCAGTGACCCTGGGAGGGGTGGGTTCTACGAGCAGTACTTC.

The J gene is TRBJ1-6, the V gene TRBV6-5; TRBD1 matches 7 bases. This CDR3 spans 13 amino acids. CDR1 and CDR2 (germline): MNHEY, SVGAGI. With 5 bases clipped from V and 9 bases from J, the junction kept 4 bases outside the gene matches. This chain's CDR3 is CASSRGDSSPLHF. The CDR3 DNA reads as TGTGCCAGCAGTCGGGGGGACAGTTCACCCCTCCACTTT.

CDR3 DNA: TGTGCCAGCAGCGCCAATACCCACAATGAGCAGTTCTTC. It yields the protein CASSANTHNEQFF. This chain joins TRBV9 and TRBJ2-1; D is ambiguous. The CDR3 totals 13 residues. The germline V and J ends were trimmed by 3 bases and 5 bases, with 9 bases remaining between them. CDR1 SGDLS and CDR2 YYNGEE come from the germline V gene.

A few counts support this clone. This chain joins TRBV19 and TRBJ2-6, with TRBD1 matching over 10 bases. CDR1 is LNHDA and CDR2 is SQIVND in the germline V gene (reference sequence). The V and J ends lost 5 bases and 1 base, in that order; junction bases with no gene match: 8. This CDR3 comprises 18 residues. CDR3 coding DNA: TGTGCCAGTAGTTTACGGACAGGGGGTGGATCTGGGGCCAACGTCCTGACTTTC. It translates to CASSLRTGGGSGANVLTF.